The 31 T cell receptor beta chains presented below share a single source sample, sequenced in a study of PD-1 blockade in classical Hodgkin lymphoma. Repertoires were generated with immunoSEQ multiplex PCR, while TCRdb's copy carries only in-frame clones and drops some. The table has tens of thousands of clones, 55% to 75% seen once. Exposure to brentuximab vedotin varied, and each patient had relapsed following autologous stem cell transplantation. The sample in question was peripheral blood mononuclear cells (PBMCs), obtained before the second cycle of nivolumab. These receptors came from a human donor with classical Hodgkin lymphoma.

In DNA, the CDR3 is TGTGCCAGCAACAATAACCTTGGTCAGGTTCTCATCTATGGCTACACCTTC. Its translation is CASNNNLGQVLIYGYTF. V gene TRBV2 combines with J gene TRBJ1-2; D is unclear. The CDR3 extends over 17 amino acids. Trimming cost V 7 bases and J 4 bases, with 25 bases left between them. Germline V CDR1 and CDR2: SNHLY, FYNNEI.

The rearrangement uses TRBV27 and TRBJ2-2; 7 bases match TRBD1. CDR1 MNHEY and CDR2 SMNVEV come from the germline V gene (reference sequence). The CDR3 extends over 15 amino acids. V lost 4 bases, J lost 7 bases, and 9 bases stayed unmatched. This CDR3 reads CASSSMDRFNGELFF. The DNA of the CDR3 is TGTGCCAGCAGTTCCATGGACAGGTTTAACGGGGAGCTGTTTTTT.

This clone was recorded many times. Other DNA sequences in this sample translate to the same CDR3. This chain uses TRBV7-9 with TRBJ2-5; 8 bases line up with TRBD2. V shed 6 bases, J shed 2 bases, and the junction held 2 bases outside the gene matches. The germline V gene has CDR1 SEHNR and CDR2 FQNEAQ (reference sequence). The CDR3 loop spans 13 amino acids. CDR3 coding DNA: TGTGCCAGCAGTATAGCGGGGCAAGAGACCCAGTACTTC. Translating it yields CASSIAGQETQYF.

The chain is built from TRBV6-6 and TRBJ2-1; 10 nucleotides align to TRBD1. The V gene end was trimmed by 6 bases and the J gene end by 6 bases; junction bases not matched to a gene: 5. The CDR3 runs to 14 residues. The germline gives CDR1 MNHNY, CDR2 SVGAGI (reference sequence). The CDR3 bases are TGTGCCAGCAGCCCCCGGGACAGGGGCAATGAGCAGTTCTTC. It specifies CASSPRDRGNEQFF.

The V call is TRBV30, the J call TRBJ1-1; D remains unclear. This CDR3 comprises 11 residues. Germline V gives CDR1 GTSNPN, CDR2 SVGIG (reference sequence). V gave up 4 bases and J gave up 11 bases, with 14 bases separating them. The CDR3: CAWNLGGIAFF. As DNA, the CDR3 is TGTGCCTGGAATTTGGGTGGGATCGCTTTCTTT. Full variable domain (rest looked up from reference TRBV30 and TRBJ1-1): SQTIHQWPATLVQPVGSPLSLECTVEGTSNPNLYWYRQAAGRGLQLLFYSVGIGQISSEVPQNLSASRPQDRQFILSSKKLLLSDSGFYLCAWNLGGIAFFGQGTRLTVV.

The rearrangement uses TRBV28 and TRBJ2-4; D perhaps matches TRBD1 (5 bases). V dropped 8 bases and J dropped 9 bases, with 14 bases sitting between them. The CDR3 runs 12 residues. The V gene's germline CDR1 is MDHEN and CDR2 SYDVKM. The CDR3 DNA sequence: TGTGCCAGCGGCCCAGAACAGGCCATTCAGTACTTC. Amino acid sequence: CASGPEQAIQYF.

This clone was seen only a few times. Other DNA sequences in this specimen translate into the identical CDR3. The chain uses TRBV6-5 and TRBJ1-2; 7 nucleotides line up with TRBD1. Germline V gene lookup returns CDR1 MNHEY and CDR2 SVGAGI. This CDR3 comprises 13 residues. After removal of 6 bases from V and 7 bases from J, the junction contained 8 bases not matched to a gene. CDR3 residues: CASSLDRVGGYTF. CDR3 DNA: TGTGCCAGCAGCTTAGACAGGGTTGGTGGCTACACCTTC.

V and J are TRBV7-9 and TRBJ2-5, with D perhaps TRBD1 (6 bases). Trimming cost V 5 bases and J 2 bases, with 15 bases left between them. CDR3 length: 15 amino acids. From germline, CDR1 is SEHNR and CDR2 FQNEAQ (reference sequence). CDR3 protein: CASSRLGRGQETQYF. The CDR3, as DNA: TGTGCCAGCAGCCGACTTGGCAGGGGTCAAGAGACCCAGTACTTC.

The chain uses TRBV9 and TRBJ1-5, with 7 positions matching TRBD1. J gave up 2 bases and V 0 bases, and 2 bases lay outside the gene matches. There are 15 residues in the CDR3. Germline V CDR1 and CDR2: SGDLS, YYNGEE. CDR3 DNA: TGTGCCAGCAGCGTAGGGCAGGGGGGCAATCAGCCCCAGCATTTT. This codes for CASSVGQGGNQPQHF.

This clone was counted a single time. The chain recombines TRBV6-1 with TRBJ2-1; 12 positions agree with TRBD1. Per germline, CDR1 MNHNS and CDR2 SASEGT. Trimming cost V 4 bases and J 7 bases; bases outside gene matches: 8. The CDR3 extends over 16 amino acids. DNA of the CDR3: TGTGCCAGCAGTGGACCGGGACAGGGGGCTCTGAATGAGCAGTTCTTC. Encoded protein: CASSGPGQGALNEQFF.

This clone has only a few counts. The rearrangement uses TRBV15 and TRBJ1-5; 7 bases match TRBD1. The CDR3 consists of 15 residues. From germline, CDR1 is LNHNV and CDR2 YYDKDF (reference sequence). Trimming took 0 bases from V and 9 from J; bases not matched to a gene: 8. CDR3 in DNA: TGTGCCACCAGCAGAGAGAGACAGGGTAGGGGGCCCCAGCATTTT. Protein product: CATSRERQGRGPQHF. Based on the CDR3 plus reference TRBV15 and TRBJ1-5, the full variable domain is DAMVIQNPRYQVTQFGKPVTLSCSQTLNHNVMYWYQQKSSQAPKLLFHYYDKDFNNEADTPDNFQSRRPNTSFCFLDIRSPGLGDTAMYLCATSRERQGRGPQHFGDGTRLSIL.

The V gene is TRBV9, the J gene TRBJ1-2; 10 bases map to TRBD1. This CDR3 has 14 amino acids. Germline V gives CDR1 SGDLS, CDR2 YYNGEE. The junction had 2 bases not matched to a gene; V was cut back by 2 bases and J by 4 bases. CDR3 in DNA: TGTGCCAGCAGCGTCGGACAGGGGGGCTATGGCTACACCTTC. Translated: CASSVGQGGYGYTF.

The chain has TRBV6-6 and TRBJ1-1; 7 positions match TRBD1. J gave up 4 bases and V 2 bases, and 10 bases lay outside the gene matches. This CDR3 is 16 amino acids long. Germline values: CDR1 MNHNY, CDR2 SVGAGI (reference sequence). The CDR3 sequence: CASSYQPSQGLTEAFF. CDR3 nucleotide sequence: TGTGCCAGCAGTTACCAACCATCACAGGGGCTCACTGAAGCTTTCTTT.

The V gene is TRBV6-1, the J gene TRBJ2-7, with D possibly being TRBD1 (6 bases). This CDR3 contains 15 residues. The V end lost 1 base, the J end lost 4 bases, and 14 bases lay between the germline ends. Germline lookup yields CDR1 MNHNS and CDR2 SASEGT. CDR3 nucleotide sequence: TGTGCCAGCAGTGAAGGGACAGTTATAAAATACGAGCAGTACGTC. It translates to CASSEGTVIKYEQYV.

The rearrangement links TRBV7-2 to TRBJ1-3, with D unclear. The V gene lost 4 bases and the J gene lost 2 bases, with 9 bases spanning the gap. Germline CDR1 is SGHTA and CDR2 is FQGNSA. The CDR3 length is 14 residues. CDR3 amino acids: CASSSARAGNTIYF. The CDR3 nucleotides are TGTGCCAGCAGCTCGGCAAGAGCTGGAAACACCATATATTTT. The full variable domain, rest sourced from reference TRBV7-2 and TRBJ1-3, is GAGVSQSPSNKVTEKGKDVELRCDPISGHTALYWYRQSLGQGLEFLIYFQGNSAPDKSGLPSDRFSAERTGGSVSTLTIQRTQQEDSAVYLCASSSARAGNTIYFGEGSWLTVV.

The chain links TRBV5-1 to TRBJ1-4, with D maybe TRBD1 (6 bases). Trimming cost V 4 bases and J 8 bases, with 18 bases left between them. The CDR3 length is 15 residues. Germline CDR1 SGHRS, CDR2 YFSETQ. CDR3: CASSLQGPQGEKLFF. The CDR3 DNA sequence: TGCGCCAGCAGCCTCCAGGGGCCGCAGGGGGAAAAACTGTTTTTT.

The chain couples TRBV28 to TRBJ1-1; D is undetermined. This CDR3 has 14 amino acids. V lost 8 bases and J lost 1, with 14 bases in between. Germline V lookup: CDR1 MDHEN, CDR2 SYDVKM. In DNA form, the CDR3 reads TGTGCCAGCGGACTATACGATGGGAACACTGAAGCTTTCTTT. It translates to CASGLYDGNTEAFF.

The chain uses TRBV7-8 and TRBJ2-5, with TRBD1 as a possible D gene (6 bases). The V end was cut by 5 bases, the J end by 5 bases, with 21 bases between. The length of the CDR3 is 16 residues. The germline CDR1 and CDR2 sequences are SGHVS and FQNEAQ. CDR3 protein: CASSRIRQVGSETQYF. The CDR3 coding sequence is TGTGCCAGCAGCCGTATAAGACAGGTGGGAAGTGAGACCCAGTACTTC.

V and J are TRBV18 and TRBJ2-7, with D uncertain. V lost 3 bases and J lost 6, with 18 bases in between. CDR3 length equals 15 residues. Germline V gene sequence: CDR1 KGHSH, CDR2 LQKENI. The CDR3 region has the DNA TGTGCCAGCTCACCGCCTTCCGGCAAGGCTCGCGAGCAGTACTTC. Its translation: CASSPPSGKAREQYF.

The chain links TRBV28 to TRBJ2-5; D is ambiguous. V was cut by 3 bases and J by 7 bases, with 6 bases left in between. The CDR3 covers 11 residues. Germline CDR1 MDHEN, CDR2 SYDVKM. As DNA, the CDR3 is TGTGCCAGCAGTTTCGCAGGGACCCAGTACTTC. As protein: CASSFAGTQYF.

The rearrangement links TRBV18 to TRBJ1-2; TRBD1 aligns across 7 bases. V shed 6 bases, J shed 1 base, and the junction held 11 bases outside the gene matches. Germline CDR1 and CDR2: KGHSH and LQKENI. The CDR3 length is 16 residues. The CDR3 spells CASSPPDRANNYGYTF. The CDR3 DNA reads as TGTGCCAGCTCCCCGCCCGACAGGGCGAATAACTATGGCTACACCTTC. Together with reference TRBV18 and TRBJ1-2, the CDR3 gives the full variable domain: NAGVMQNPRHLVRRRGQEARLRCSPMKGHSHVYWYRQLPEEGLKFMVYLQKENIIDESGMPKERFSAEFPKEGPSILRIQQVVRGDSAAYFCASSPPDRANNYGYTFGSGTRLTVV.

The chain is built from TRBV18 and TRBJ2-5; 8 nucleotides agree with TRBD1. CDR1 KGHSH and CDR2 LQKENI come from the germline V gene. The length of the CDR3 is 16 residues. After removal of 2 bases from V and 5 bases from J, the junction contained 10 bases not matched to a gene. In DNA, the CDR3 is TGTGCCAGCTCACCAAGAGCTACAGGGGGTTTGGAGACCCAGTACTTC. Its translation is CASSPRATGGLETQYF.

The chain combines TRBV4-1 with TRBJ1-2, with 7 bases aligning to TRBD1. V was pared by 6 bases and J by 4 bases, with 14 bases of the junction left unmatched. The CDR3 extends over 16 amino acids. The V gene's germline CDR1 is MGHRA and CDR2 YSYEKL. The DNA of the CDR3 is TGCGCCAGCAGTCGTGAGGGGACAGCGACCCTCTATGGCTACACCTTC. Encoded protein: CASSREGTATLYGYTF.

This chain connects TRBV6-5 to TRBJ2-6; 8 bases are shared with TRBD1. The germline V gene has CDR1 MNHEY and CDR2 SVGAGI. This CDR3 contains 15 residues. The V segment lost 6 bases and the J segment 3 bases; nucleotides outside the gene matches: 4. CDR3 amino acids: CASRSGGGGANVLTF. CDR3 nucleotides: TGTGCCAGCAGGTCAGGGGGCGGTGGGGCCAACGTCCTGACTTTC.

The rearrangement uses TRBV28 and TRBJ1-5; D is perhaps TRBD1 (6 bases). Germline CDR1 MDHEN, CDR2 SYDVKM. The CDR3 sequence is 13 residues long. Trimming cost V 5 bases and J 6 bases, with 11 bases left between them. CDR3 DNA: TGTGCCAGCAGTCTGACAGGTCCTCAGCCCCAGCATTTT. Encoded protein: CASSLTGPQPQHF.

This chain links TRBV5-4 with TRBJ2-5; 16 bases map to TRBD2. The germline V gene has CDR1 SGHNT and CDR2 YYREEE (reference sequence). The CDR3 is 15 residues long. J lost 9 bases, V lost 1 base, and 3 bases had no gene match. The CDR3 DNA reads as TGTGCCAGCAGCTTGCCCGGGACTAGCGGGGGGGCCCAGTACTTC. Translation gives CASSLPGTSGGAQYF.

The chain uses TRBV5-4 and TRBJ1-2; D call uncertain. From germline, CDR1 is SGHNT and CDR2 YYREEE (reference sequence). Trimming took off 5 bases at V and 6 bases at J, with 17 bases between the two ends. The CDR3 sequence is 14 residues long. CDR3 sequence: CASSLGMGYNGYTF. The CDR3 DNA is TGTGCCAGCAGTTTAGGCATGGGGTACAATGGCTACACCTTC.

V gene TRBV6-6 combines with J gene TRBJ2-4; the D gene could be TRBD1 or TRBD2 (5 bases each). The CDR3 length is 12 residues. Trimming took 2 bases from V and 16 from J, leaving 15 bases between them. Germline assignment: CDR1 MNHNY and CDR2 SVGAGI (reference sequence). This CDR3 reads CASSYTQGPGYF. The CDR3 nucleotides are TGTGCCAGCAGTTACACGCAGGGACCGGGATACTTC.

This clone showed up just a few times. The rearrangement joins TRBV5-1 to TRBJ1-2, with D tentatively TRBD1 (5 bases). This CDR3 contains 12 residues. Trimming removed 5 bases from V and 5 bases from J, with 10 bases in between. The V gene's germline CDR1 is SGHRS and CDR2 YFSETQ. Written as DNA, the CDR3 is TGCGCCAGCAGAGAGGGGAGGTATGGCTACACCTTC. Protein product: CASREGRYGYTF.

The gene calls are TRBV4-1 and TRBJ2-1; no clear D gene. CDR1 is MGHRA and CDR2 is YSYEKL in the germline V gene. V lost 0 bases to trimming and J lost 6 bases, with 6 bases between them. The CDR3 runs to 13 residues. CDR3 coding DNA: TGCGCCAGCAGCCAAGAAGAACTCAATGAGCAGTTCTTC. It codes for CASSQEELNEQFF.

As regards this clone: Other DNA variants within this sample encode the same CDR3. The V gene is TRBV5-5, the J gene TRBJ2-7; D is perhaps TRBD1 (5 bases). The V end was cut by 0 bases, the J end by 3 bases, with 10 bases between. Germline V gene data show CDR1 as SGHKS and CDR2 as YYEKEE (reference sequence). There are 14 residues in the CDR3. The CDR3 DNA reads TGTGCCAGCAGCTTGGAGGACATAAGCTACGAGCAGTACTTC. This codes for CASSLEDISYEQYF.